The entry below gives a single T cell receptor beta chain sequence along with its context. The antigen is not known. CDR3 length equals 13 residues. The V and J ends lost 6 bases and 3 bases respectively, with 11 bases between them. The sample originates from a study of post-analysis software for immune sequencing data. Study findings and constraints: Five TRBV segments, including TRBV5-6, TRBV5-1 and TRBV20-1, were more frequent in patients than controls.

Researchers reported that TCR beta cDNA libraries carried unique molecular identifiers. TCRdb re-derived calls from the PCR reads in MiXCR, one entry per CDR3 protein. The sample holds 550,000 to 700,000 distinct CDR3 sequences, roughly 47% seen once. The sample taken for sequencing was blood. The chain uses TRBV12-3 or TRBV12-4 and TRBJ2-5; D is ambiguous. The sequence came from a girl aged 5 to 17 with multiple sclerosis. As DNA, the CDR3 is TGTGCCAGCAGCCAATCTGGGAAAGAGACCCAGTACTTC. This sequence encodes CASSQSGKETQYF.